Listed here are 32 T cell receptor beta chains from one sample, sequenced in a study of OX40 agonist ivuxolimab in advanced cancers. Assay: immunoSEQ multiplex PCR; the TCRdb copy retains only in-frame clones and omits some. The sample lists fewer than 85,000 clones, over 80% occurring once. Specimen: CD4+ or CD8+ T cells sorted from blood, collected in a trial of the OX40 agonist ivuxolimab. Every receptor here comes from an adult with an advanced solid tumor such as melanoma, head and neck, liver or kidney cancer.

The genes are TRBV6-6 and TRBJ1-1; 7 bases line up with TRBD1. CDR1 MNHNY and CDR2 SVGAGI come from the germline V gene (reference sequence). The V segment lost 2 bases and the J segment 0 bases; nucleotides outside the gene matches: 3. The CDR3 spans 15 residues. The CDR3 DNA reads TGTGCCAGCAGTTACGGGGACAGAATGAACACTGAAGCTTTCTTT. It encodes CASSYGDRMNTEAFF.

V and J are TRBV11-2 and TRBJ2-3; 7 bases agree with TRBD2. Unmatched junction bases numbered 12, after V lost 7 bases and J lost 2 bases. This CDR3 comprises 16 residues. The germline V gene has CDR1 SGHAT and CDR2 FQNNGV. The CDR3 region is CASTRRGSWDTDTQYF. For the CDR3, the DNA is TGTGCCAGCACCCGCCGCGGGAGTTGGGACACAGATACGCAGTATTTT.

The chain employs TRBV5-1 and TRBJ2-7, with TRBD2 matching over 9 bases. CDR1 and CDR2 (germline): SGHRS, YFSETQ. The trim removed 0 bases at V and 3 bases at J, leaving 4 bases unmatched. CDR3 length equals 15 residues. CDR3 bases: TGCGCCAGCAGCTTGGGACTAGCGGTAAGCTACGAGCAGTACTTC. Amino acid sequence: CASSLGLAVSYEQYF.

The CDR3 spells CASTIGANTGELFF. The CDR3 DNA sequence: TGTGCCAGCACCATTGGGGCGAACACCGGGGAGCTGTTTTTT. The rearrangement uses TRBV5-6 and TRBJ2-2; D is undetermined. V lost 6 bases and J lost 0, with 9 bases in between. This CDR3 has 14 residues. Germline CDR1 SGHDT, CDR2 YYEEEE. The full variable domain, completed using reference TRBV5-6 and TRBJ2-2, is DAGVTQSPTHLIKTRGQQVTLRCSPKSGHDTVSWYQQALGQGPQFIFQYYEEEERQRGNFPDRFSGHQFPNYSSELNVNALLLGDSALYLCASTIGANTGELFFGEGSRLTVL.

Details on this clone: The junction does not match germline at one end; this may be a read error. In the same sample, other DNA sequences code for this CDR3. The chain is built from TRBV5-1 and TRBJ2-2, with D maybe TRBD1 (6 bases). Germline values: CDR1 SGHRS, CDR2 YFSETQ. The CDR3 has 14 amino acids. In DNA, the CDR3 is TGCGCCAGCAGCGACCCGGACAGAACCGGGGAGCTGTTTTTC. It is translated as CASSDPDRTGELFF.

CDR3 amino acids: CASSSASGAYEQYF. CDR3 nucleotides: TGTGCCAGCAGCTCTGCTAGCGGAGCCTACGAGCAGTACTTC. The chain is built from TRBV5-4 and TRBJ2-7; 7 nucleotides match TRBD2. The trim removed 3 bases at V and 2 bases at J, leaving 5 bases unmatched. This CDR3 has 14 residues. The germline V gene encodes CDR1 SGHNT and CDR2 YYREEE (reference sequence).

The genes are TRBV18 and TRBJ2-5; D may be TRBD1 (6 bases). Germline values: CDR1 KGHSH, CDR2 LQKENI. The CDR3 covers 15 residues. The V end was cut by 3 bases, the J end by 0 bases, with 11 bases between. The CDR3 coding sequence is TGTGCCAGCTCACCTCGGACAGAATACCAAGAGACCCAGTACTTC. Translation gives CASSPRTEYQETQYF.

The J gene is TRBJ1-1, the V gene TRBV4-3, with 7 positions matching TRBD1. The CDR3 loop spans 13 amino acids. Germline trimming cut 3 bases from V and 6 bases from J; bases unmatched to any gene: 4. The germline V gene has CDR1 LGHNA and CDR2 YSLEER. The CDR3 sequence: CASSQTGLPEAFF. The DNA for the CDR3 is TGCGCCAGCAGCCAGACAGGGCTCCCTGAAGCTTTCTTT.

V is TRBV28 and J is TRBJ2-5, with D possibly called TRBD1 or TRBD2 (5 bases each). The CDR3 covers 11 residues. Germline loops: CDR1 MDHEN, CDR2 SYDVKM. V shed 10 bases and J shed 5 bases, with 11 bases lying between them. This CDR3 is CAIRELETQYF. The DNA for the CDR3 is TGTGCCATCAGGGAGCTTGAGACCCAGTACTTC.

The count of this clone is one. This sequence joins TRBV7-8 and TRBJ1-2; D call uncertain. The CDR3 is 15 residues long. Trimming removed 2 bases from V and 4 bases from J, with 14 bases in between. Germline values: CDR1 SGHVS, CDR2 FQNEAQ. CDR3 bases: TGTGCCAGCAGCTTATCAATCGAACGGAGCTATGGCTACACCTTC. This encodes CASSLSIERSYGYTF.

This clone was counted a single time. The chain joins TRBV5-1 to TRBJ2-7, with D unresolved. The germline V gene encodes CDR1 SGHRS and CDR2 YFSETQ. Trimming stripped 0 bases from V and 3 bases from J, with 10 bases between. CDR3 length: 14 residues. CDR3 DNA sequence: TGCGCCAGCAGCTTGGTTGGTAGGAACTACGAGCAGTACTTC. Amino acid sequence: CASSLVGRNYEQYF.

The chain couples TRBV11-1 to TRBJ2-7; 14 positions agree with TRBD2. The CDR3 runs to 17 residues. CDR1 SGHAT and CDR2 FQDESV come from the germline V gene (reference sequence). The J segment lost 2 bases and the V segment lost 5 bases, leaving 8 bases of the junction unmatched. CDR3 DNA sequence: TGTGCCAGCAGCGACGGGACTAGCGGGAGTGGGGCCTACGAGCAGTACTTC. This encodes CASSDGTSGSGAYEQYF.

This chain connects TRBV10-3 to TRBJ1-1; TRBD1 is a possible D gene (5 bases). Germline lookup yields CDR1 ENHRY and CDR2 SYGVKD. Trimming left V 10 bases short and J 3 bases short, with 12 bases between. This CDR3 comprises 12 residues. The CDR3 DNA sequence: TGTGCCACCCGGGCGGGGGACACTGAAGCTTTCTTT. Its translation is CATRAGDTEAFF.

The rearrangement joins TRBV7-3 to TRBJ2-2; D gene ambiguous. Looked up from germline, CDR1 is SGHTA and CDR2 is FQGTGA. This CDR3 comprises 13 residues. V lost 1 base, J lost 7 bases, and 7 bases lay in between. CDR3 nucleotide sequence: TGTGCCAGCAGCTTAAGTGCCGGCGGGGAGCTGTTTTTT. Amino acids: CASSLSAGGELFF.

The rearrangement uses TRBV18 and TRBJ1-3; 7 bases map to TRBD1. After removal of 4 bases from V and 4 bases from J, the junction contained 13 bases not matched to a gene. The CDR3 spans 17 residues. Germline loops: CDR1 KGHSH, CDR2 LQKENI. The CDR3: CASSLAATGRDGNTIYF. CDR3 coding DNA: TGTGCCAGCTCACTCGCCGCGACAGGGCGAGACGGAAACACCATATATTTT. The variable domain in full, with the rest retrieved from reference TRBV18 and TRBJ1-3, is NAGVMQNPRHLVRRRGQEARLRCSPMKGHSHVYWYRQLPEEGLKFMVYLQKENIIDESGMPKERFSAEFPKEGPSILRIQQVVRGDSAAYFCASSLAATGRDGNTIYFGEGSWLTVV.

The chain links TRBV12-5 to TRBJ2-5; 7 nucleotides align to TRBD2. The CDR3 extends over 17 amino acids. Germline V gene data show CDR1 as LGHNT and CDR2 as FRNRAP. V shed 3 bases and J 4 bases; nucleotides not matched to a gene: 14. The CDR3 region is CASGLGRAGPRGETQYF. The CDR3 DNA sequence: TGTGCTAGTGGTTTAGGGAGGGCGGGGCCTCGTGGAGAGACCCAGTACTTC.

The CDR3 sequence is CASSQDPGTRYGYTF. The CDR3 DNA reads as TGCGCCAGCAGCCAAGATCCAGGGACCCGCTATGGCTACACCTTC. The rearrangement joins TRBV4-3 to TRBJ1-2, with D maybe TRBD1 (5 bases). Germline V CDR1 and CDR2: LGHNA, YSLEER. The V end lost 0 bases, the J end lost 4 bases, and 12 bases lay between the germline ends. This CDR3 region has 15 residues.

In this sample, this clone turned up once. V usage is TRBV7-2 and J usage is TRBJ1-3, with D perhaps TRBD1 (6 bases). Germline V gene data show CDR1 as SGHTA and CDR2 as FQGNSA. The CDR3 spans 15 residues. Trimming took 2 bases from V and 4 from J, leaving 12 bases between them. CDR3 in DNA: TGTGCCAGCAGCTTAACAACAGGGTCCGGAAACACCATATATTTT. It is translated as CASSLTTGSGNTIYF.

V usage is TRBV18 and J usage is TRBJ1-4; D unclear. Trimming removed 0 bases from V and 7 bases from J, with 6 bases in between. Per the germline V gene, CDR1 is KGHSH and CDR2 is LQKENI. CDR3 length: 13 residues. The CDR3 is CASSPPSGEKLFF. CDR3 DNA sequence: TGTGCCAGCTCACCACCTTCCGGTGAAAAACTGTTTTTT.

The CDR3 protein is CASSFPRTSFGNEQFF. CDR3 sequence (DNA): TGTGCCAGCAGCTTTCCTCGGACTAGCTTCGGCAATGAGCAGTTCTTC. V gene TRBV11-3 combines with J gene TRBJ2-1, with 8 bases identical to TRBD2. With 3 bases clipped from V and 6 bases from J, the junction kept 10 bases outside the gene matches. Germline V gene lookup returns CDR1 SGHNT and CDR2 YENEEA. This CDR3 has 16 residues.

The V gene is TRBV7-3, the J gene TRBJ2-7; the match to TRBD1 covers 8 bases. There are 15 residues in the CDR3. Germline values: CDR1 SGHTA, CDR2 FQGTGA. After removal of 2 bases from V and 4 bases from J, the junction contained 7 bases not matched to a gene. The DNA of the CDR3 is TGTGCCAGCAGCTTAGGGCAGGGGGCAAGGTACGAGCAGTACTTC. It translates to CASSLGQGARYEQYF. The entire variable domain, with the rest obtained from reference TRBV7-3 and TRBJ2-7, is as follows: GAGVSQTPSNKVTEKGKYVELRCDPISGHTALYWYRQSLGQGPEFLIYFQGTGAADDSGLPNDRFFAVRPEGSVSTLKIQRTERGDSAVYLCASSLGQGARYEQYFGPGTRLTVT.

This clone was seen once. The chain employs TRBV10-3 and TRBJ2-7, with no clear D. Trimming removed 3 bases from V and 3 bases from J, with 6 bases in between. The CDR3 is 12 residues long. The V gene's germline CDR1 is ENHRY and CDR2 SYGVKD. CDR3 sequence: CAISDSGYEQYF. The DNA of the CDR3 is TGTGCCATCAGTGATTCCGGCTACGAGCAGTACTTC.

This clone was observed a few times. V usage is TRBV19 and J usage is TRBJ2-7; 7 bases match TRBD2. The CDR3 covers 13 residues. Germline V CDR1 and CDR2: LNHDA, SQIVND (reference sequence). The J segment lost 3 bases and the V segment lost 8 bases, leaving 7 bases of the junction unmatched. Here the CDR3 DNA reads TGTGCCAGTCGACGGGGGGTAGGCTACGAGCAGTACTTC. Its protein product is CASRRGVGYEQYF.

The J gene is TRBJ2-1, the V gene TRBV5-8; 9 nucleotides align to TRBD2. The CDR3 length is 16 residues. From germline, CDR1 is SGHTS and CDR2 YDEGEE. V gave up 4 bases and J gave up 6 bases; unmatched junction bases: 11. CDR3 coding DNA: TGTGCCAGCAGCCCGAGTCTAGCGGGGCGGGCCAATGAGCAGTTCTTC. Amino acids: CASSPSLAGRANEQFF. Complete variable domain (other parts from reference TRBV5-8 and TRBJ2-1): EAGVTQSPTHLIKTRGQQATLRCSPISGHTSVYWYQQALGLGLQFLLWYDEGEERNRGNFPPRFSGRQFPNYSSELNVNALELEDSALYLCASSPSLAGRANEQFFGPGTRLTVL.

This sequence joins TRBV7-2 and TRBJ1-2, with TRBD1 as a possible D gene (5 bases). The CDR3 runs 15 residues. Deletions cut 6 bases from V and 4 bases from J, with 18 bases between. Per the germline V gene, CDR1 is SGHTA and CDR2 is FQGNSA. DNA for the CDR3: TGTGCCAGCAGGTCCGAGGCCGGCGGGGGCTATGGCTACACCTTC. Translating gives CASRSEAGGGYGYTF.

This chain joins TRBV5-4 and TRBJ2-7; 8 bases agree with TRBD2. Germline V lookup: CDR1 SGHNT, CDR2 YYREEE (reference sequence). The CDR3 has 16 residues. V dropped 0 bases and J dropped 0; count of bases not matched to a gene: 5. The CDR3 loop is CASSLGGGRRSYEQYF. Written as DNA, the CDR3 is TGTGCCAGCAGCTTGGGAGGCGGGAGGCGCTCCTACGAGCAGTACTTC.

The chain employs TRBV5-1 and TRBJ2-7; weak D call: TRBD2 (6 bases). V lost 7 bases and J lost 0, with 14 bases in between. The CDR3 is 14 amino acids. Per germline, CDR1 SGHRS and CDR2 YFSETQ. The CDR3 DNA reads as TGCGCCAGCGGAGATGGAGGGGCCTCCTACGAGCAGTACTTC. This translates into CASGDGGASYEQYF.

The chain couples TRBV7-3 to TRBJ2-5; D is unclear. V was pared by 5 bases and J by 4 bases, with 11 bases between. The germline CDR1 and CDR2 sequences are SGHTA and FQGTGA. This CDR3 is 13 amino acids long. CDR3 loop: CASSPDRRETQYF. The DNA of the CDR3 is TGTGCCAGCAGCCCCGACCGCCGAGAGACCCAGTACTTC.

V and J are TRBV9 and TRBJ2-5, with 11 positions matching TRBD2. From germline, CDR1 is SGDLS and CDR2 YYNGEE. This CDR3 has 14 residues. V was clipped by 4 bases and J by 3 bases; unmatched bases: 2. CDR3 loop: CASSTGLAEETQYF. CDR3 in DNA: TGTGCCAGCAGCACGGGACTAGCGGAAGAGACCCAGTACTTC.

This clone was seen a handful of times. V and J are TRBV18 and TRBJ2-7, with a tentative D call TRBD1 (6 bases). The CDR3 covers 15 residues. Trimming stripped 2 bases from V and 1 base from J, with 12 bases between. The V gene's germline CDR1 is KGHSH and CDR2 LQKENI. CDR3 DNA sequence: TGTGCCAGCTCACCATGGGGGCAGGGATCCTACGAGCAGTACTTC. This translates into CASSPWGQGSYEQYF.

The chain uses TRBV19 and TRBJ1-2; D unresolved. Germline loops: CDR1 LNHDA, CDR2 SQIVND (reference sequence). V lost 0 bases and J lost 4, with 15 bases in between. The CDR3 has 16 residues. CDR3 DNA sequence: TGTGCCAGTAGTATAGATAGGCGGATTACAGTCTATGGCTACACCTTC. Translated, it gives CASSIDRRITVYGYTF.

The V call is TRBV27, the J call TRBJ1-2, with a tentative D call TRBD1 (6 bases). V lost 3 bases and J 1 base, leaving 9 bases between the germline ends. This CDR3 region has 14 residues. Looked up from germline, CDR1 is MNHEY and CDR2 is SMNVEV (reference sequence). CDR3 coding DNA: TGTGCCAGCAGTTTTCTACAGGGTAACTATGGCTACACCTTC. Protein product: CASSFLQGNYGYTF.